This T cell receptor beta chain was found in a study of cytomegalovirus exposure and HLA in healthy donors. Whole-study findings and limits: There were several of the most significant clusters that appeared linked to common viral pathogens in a later analysis.

A note on this clone: Its antigen remains unknown.

Vbeta (60) and Jbeta (13) primers were used in the PCR. Assay: immunoSEQ multiplex PCR; the TCRdb copy retains only in-frame clones and omits some. In all, the sample yields some 72,000 clones. Sample: PBMCs. The receptor's source is a boy between 5 and 17 years old in good health and CMV-seronegative.

CDR3 in amino acids: CASSLIGTSGYTDTQYF. The CDR3 DNA reads TGTGCCAGCAGCCTAATTGGGACTAGCGGATACACAGATACGCAGTATTTT. The chain carries TRBV7-9 and TRBJ2-3, with TRBD2 matching 11 bases. This CDR3 spans 17 amino acids. Germline V gene sequence: CDR1 SEHNR, CDR2 FQNEAQ (reference sequence). Trimming at V came to 5 bases and at J to 2 bases, leaving 9 bases not matched to a gene.